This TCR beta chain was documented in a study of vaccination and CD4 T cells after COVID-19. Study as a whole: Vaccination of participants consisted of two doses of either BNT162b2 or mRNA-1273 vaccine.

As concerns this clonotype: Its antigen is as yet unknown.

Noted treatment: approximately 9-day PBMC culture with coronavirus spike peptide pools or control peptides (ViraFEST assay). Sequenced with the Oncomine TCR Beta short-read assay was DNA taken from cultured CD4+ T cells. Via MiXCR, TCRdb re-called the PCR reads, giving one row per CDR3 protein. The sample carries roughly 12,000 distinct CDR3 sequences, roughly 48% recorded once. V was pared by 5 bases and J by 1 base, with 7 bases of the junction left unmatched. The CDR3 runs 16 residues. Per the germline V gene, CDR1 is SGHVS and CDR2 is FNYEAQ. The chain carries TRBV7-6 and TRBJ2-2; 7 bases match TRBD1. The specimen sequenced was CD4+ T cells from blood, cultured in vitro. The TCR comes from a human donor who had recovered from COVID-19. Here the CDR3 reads CASSPARQGNTGELFF. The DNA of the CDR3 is TGTGCCAGCAGCCCTGCCCGACAGGGGAACACCGGGGAGCTGTTTTTT.